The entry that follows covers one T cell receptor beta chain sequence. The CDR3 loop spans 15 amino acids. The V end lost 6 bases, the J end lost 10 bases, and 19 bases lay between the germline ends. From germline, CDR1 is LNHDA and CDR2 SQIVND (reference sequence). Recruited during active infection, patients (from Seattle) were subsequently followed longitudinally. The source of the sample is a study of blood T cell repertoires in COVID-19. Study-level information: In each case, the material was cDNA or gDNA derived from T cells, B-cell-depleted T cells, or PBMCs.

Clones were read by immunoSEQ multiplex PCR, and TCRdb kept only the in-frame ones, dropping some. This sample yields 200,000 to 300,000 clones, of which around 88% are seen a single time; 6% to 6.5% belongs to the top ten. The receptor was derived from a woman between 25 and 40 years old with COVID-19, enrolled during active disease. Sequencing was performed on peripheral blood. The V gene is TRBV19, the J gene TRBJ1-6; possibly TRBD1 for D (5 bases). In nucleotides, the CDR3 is TGTGCCAGTAGCCCGAGGGCGGGGCGCGAATCACCCCTCCACTTT. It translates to CASSPRAGRESPLHF.